This is a list of T cell receptor beta chains from one sample in a study of immune heterogeneity within non-small cell lung tumors. TCRdb ran MiXCR on the multiplex PCR reads and lists one entry per CDR3 protein. The repertoire holds some 31,000 distinct CDR3 sequences, with 25% to 30% as singletons. Specimen: lung tumor tissue. These receptors were obtained from a man in his forties with non-small cell lung cancer. The CDR3 runs from the conserved cysteine through the conserved F or W. D genes are given only for firm matches. For some rows the clone size is stated as once, few or many, or as a class when expanded; others skip it.

V: TRBV7-9
D: .
J: TRBJ2-7
size: many
length: 13
CDR3: CASSLAEQSEQYF
DNA: TGTGCCAGCAGCTTAGCGGAACAGAGCGAGCAGTACTTC

V: TRBV2
D: .
J: TRBJ2-4
size: few
length: 15
CDR3: CASSETRGARYIQYF
DNA: TGTGCCAGCAGTGAAACAAGGGGGGCGCGGTACATTCAGTACTTC

V: TRBV4-1
D: .
J: TRBJ2-7
size: .
length: 14
CDR3: CASSQEDRTYEQYF
DNA: TGCGCCAGCAGCCAAGAGGACAGAACCTACGAGCAGTACTTC

V: TRBV3-1
D: .
J: TRBJ1-6
size: .
length: 17
CDR3: CASSRTQGRGNNSPLHF
DNA: TGTGCCAGCAGCCGTACCCAGGGGAGAGGTAATAATTCACCCCTCCACTTT

V: TRBV12-3/TRBV12-4
D: TRBD2
J: TRBJ2-2
size: many
length: 18
CDR3: CARKDPSGLAGGDGELFF
DNA: TGTGCCAGGAAAGACCCCTCGGGACTAGCGGGAGGGGACGGGGAGCTGTTTTTT

V: TRBV30
D: TRBD2
J: TRBJ2-5
size: few
length: 14
CDR3: CAWSPTSGGVVQYF
DNA: TGTGCCTGGAGTCCCACGAGCGGGGGAGTAGTCCAGTACTTC

V: TRBV9
D: .
J: TRBJ2-2
size: many
length: 16
CDR3: CASSAYAGERTGELFF
DNA: TGTGCCAGCAGCGCGTATGCGGGCGAGCGCACCGGGGAGCTGTTTTTT

V: TRBV6-6
D: .
J: TRBJ2-4
size: .
length: 13
CDR3: CASSYNKGDIQYF
DNA: TGTGCCAGCAGTTACAACAAGGGAGACATTCAGTACTTC

V: TRBV24-1
D: .
J: TRBJ2-3
size: few
length: 13
CDR3: CATRGVLTDTQYF
DNA: TGTGCCACCAGGGGGGTTCTCACAGATACGCAGTATTTT

V: TRBV12-5
D: .
J: TRBJ2-7
size: .
length: 16
CDR3: CLVVWYWPRSSYEQYF
DNA: TGTCTAGTGGTTTGGTATTGGCCGCGGAGCTCCTACGAGCAGTACTTC

V: TRBV7-6
D: .
J: TRBJ2-1
size: few
length: 14
CDR3: CASSTGGGLNEQFF
DNA: TGTGCCAGCAGCACTGGGGGAGGACTCAATGAGCAGTTCTTC

V: TRBV6-1
D: .
J: TRBJ1-2
size: many
length: 12
CDR3: CASSQGMGGYTF
DNA: TGTGCCAGCAGCCAGGGAATGGGTGGCTACACCTTC

V: TRBV6-1
D: TRBD1
J: TRBJ1-2
size: many
length: 15
CDR3: CASSSGTGGVSGYTF
DNA: TGTGCCAGCAGTTCCGGGACAGGGGGCGTGAGTGGCTACACCTTC

V: TRBV7-9
D: TRBD1
J: TRBJ2-7
size: few
length: 14
CDR3: CASSVGTVSYEQYF
DNA: TGTGCCAGCAGCGTCGGGACAGTCTCCTACGAGCAGTACTTC

V: TRBV19
D: .
J: TRBJ2-5
size: .
length: 14
CDR3: CASSMGRHGGSQYF
DNA: TGTGCCAGTAGTATGGGACGGCATGGCGGGTCCCAGTACTTC

V: TRBV6-2/TRBV6-3
D: .
J: TRBJ1-5
size: .
length: 13
CDR3: CASSYRAEQPQHF
DNA: TGTGCCAGCAGTTATCGAGCGGAACAGCCCCAGCATTTT

V: TRBV7-3
D: .
J: TRBJ1-1
size: few
length: 13
CDR3: CASSFSRDTEAFF
DNA: TGTGCCAGCAGCTTTTCCAGGGACACTGAAGCTTTCTTT

V: TRBV28
D: .
J: TRBJ2-3
size: .
length: 17
CDR3: CASSTLVGRWLGSTQYF
DNA: TGTGCCAGCAGTACTTTAGTGGGGAGATGGCTGGGATCGACGCAGTATTTT

V: TRBV11-1
D: TRBD2
J: TRBJ2-1
size: many
length: 15
CDR3: CASSLGAGVGNEQFF
DNA: TGTGCCAGCAGCTTAGGCGCGGGAGTAGGAAATGAGCAGTTCTTC

V: TRBV5-1
D: .
J: TRBJ2-7
size: medium-sized
length: 15
CDR3: CASSLEGRGGYEQYF
DNA: TGCGCCAGCAGCTTGGAGGGCAGGGGGGGATACGAGCAGTACTTC

V: TRBV6-1
D: TRBD1
J: TRBJ1-5
size: many
length: 14
CDR3: CASRWGQGNQPQHF
DNA: TGTGCCAGCCGCTGGGGACAGGGCAATCAGCCCCAGCATTTT

V: TRBV19
D: .
J: TRBJ1-6
size: many
length: 15
CDR3: CASSLMDNSNSPLHF
DNA: TGTGCCAGTAGTCTCATGGACAACAGCAATTCACCCCTCCACTTT

V: TRBV2
D: TRBD2
J: TRBJ2-1
size: few
length: 15
CDR3: CAGTLGLAGVYEQFF
DNA: TGTGCCGGTACCCTGGGTCTAGCGGGAGTCTATGAGCAGTTCTTC

V: TRBV6-1
D: .
J: TRBJ2-7
size: many
length: 13
CDR3: CASSYQVSYEQYF
DNA: TGTGCCAGCAGTTACCAGGTCTCCTACGAGCAGTACTTC

V: TRBV13
D: TRBD1
J: TRBJ2-5
size: few
length: 15
CDR3: CASSTGTGGQETQYF
DNA: TGTGCCAGCAGCACCGGGACAGGGGGCCAAGAGACCCAGTACTTC

V: TRBV6-1
D: TRBD1
J: TRBJ2-7
size: many
length: 14
CDR3: CASSWTGLTYEQYF
DNA: TGTGCCAGCAGCTGGACAGGCCTTACCTACGAGCAGTACTTC

V: TRBV4-2
D: TRBD2
J: TRBJ2-1
size: .
length: 15
CDR3: CASSQQREGLNEQFF
DNA: TGTGCCAGCAGCCAACAGCGGGAGGGCCTAAATGAGCAGTTCTTC

V: TRBV20-1
D: .
J: TRBJ1-4
size: .
length: 15
CDR3: CSARDQRGGNEKLFF
DNA: TGCAGTGCTAGAGATCAACGGGGGGGAAATGAAAAACTGTTTTTT

V: TRBV20-1
D: TRBD1
J: TRBJ2-1
size: many
length: 14
CDR3: CSARSRDRGYEQFF
DNA: TGCAGTGCTCGAAGCCGGGACAGGGGATATGAGCAGTTCTTC

V: TRBV12-3/TRBV12-4
D: .
J: TRBJ1-6
size: many
length: 15
CDR3: CASSPDNSYNSPLHF
DNA: TGTGCCAGCAGTCCCGACAACTCCTATAATTCACCCCTCCACTTT

V: TRBV11-1
D: .
J: TRBJ1-1
size: few
length: 13
CDR3: CASSFNRNTEAFF
DNA: TGTGCCAGCAGCTTCAATAGGAACACTGAAGCTTTCTTT

V: TRBV4-1
D: TRBD2
J: TRBJ2-7
size: .
length: 16
CDR3: CASSQVWASGSYEQYF
DNA: TGCGCCAGCAGCCAAGTTTGGGCTAGCGGCTCCTACGAGCAGTACTTC

V: TRBV15
D: TRBD1
J: TRBJ1-2
size: many
length: 16
CDR3: CATSRERQGTGYGYTF
DNA: TGTGCCACCAGCAGGGAGAGACAGGGAACTGGCTATGGCTACACCTTC

V: TRBV24-1
D: TRBD1
J: TRBJ1-2
size: many
length: 17
CDR3: CATSETGQGESNYGYTF
DNA: TGTGCCACCAGTGAAACGGGACAGGGGGAATCCAACTATGGCTACACCTTC

V: TRBV30
D: .
J: TRBJ2-1
size: few
length: 13
CDR3: CAWGRQERGEQFF
DNA: TGTGCCTGGGGTAGACAGGAGCGGGGTGAGCAGTTCTTC

V: TRBV2
D: .
J: TRBJ2-3
size: many
length: 15
CDR3: CASSPGGTSTDTQYF
DNA: TGTGCCAGCAGTCCTGGGGGAACTAGCACAGATACGCAGTATTTT

V: TRBV18
D: TRBD1
J: TRBJ1-1
size: few
length: 17
CDR3: CASSPRSGGQINTEAFF
DNA: TGTGCCAGCTCACCACGTAGCGGGGGACAGATAAACACTGAAGCTTTCTTT

V: TRBV7-2
D: .
J: TRBJ2-3
size: few
length: 15
CDR3: CASSFKAIGADTQYF
DNA: TGTGCCAGCAGCTTTAAAGCGATCGGTGCAGATACGCAGTATTTT

V: TRBV13
D: TRBD1
J: TRBJ1-1
size: medium-sized
length: 15
CDR3: CASSGRQGANTEAFF
DNA: TGTGCCAGCAGCGGGAGACAGGGGGCAAACACTGAAGCTTTCTTT

V: TRBV6-2/TRBV6-3
D: .
J: TRBJ1-2
size: .
length: 14
CDR3: CASSYTDSFYGYTF
DNA: TGTGCCAGCAGTTATACCGACAGCTTCTATGGCTACACCTTC